This TCR beta chain was recovered during a study of blood T cell repertoires in COVID-19. Whole-study context: Samples taken during acute and convalescent COVID-19 were collected in the United States, Italy and Spain. T cells, B-cell-depleted T cells, or PBMCs provided the cDNA or gDNA that served as material.

Methods used by the authors: Counts of nucleated cells, estimated from reference gene primer amplification, were obtained. This table comes from immunoSEQ multiplex PCR, and its TCRdb copy is limited to in-frame clones, with some not included. The DNA gave D and trimming, while V, J and clone size come from that table. The data contain some 96,000 clones, approximately 91% of them singletons. The V gene's germline CDR1 is SGHVS and CDR2 FQNEAQ. The CDR3 consists of 13 residues. V was pared by 3 bases and J by 4 bases, with 9 bases between. The sequenced sample was peripheral blood. This clonotype was obtained from a man aged 45 to 65 with active COVID-19. The V gene is TRBV7-8, the J gene TRBJ1-1, with D hard to call. The CDR3 DNA sequence: TGTGCCAGCAGCTTCGACACCCCCACTGAAGCTTTCTTT. Encoded protein: CASSFDTPTEAFF.